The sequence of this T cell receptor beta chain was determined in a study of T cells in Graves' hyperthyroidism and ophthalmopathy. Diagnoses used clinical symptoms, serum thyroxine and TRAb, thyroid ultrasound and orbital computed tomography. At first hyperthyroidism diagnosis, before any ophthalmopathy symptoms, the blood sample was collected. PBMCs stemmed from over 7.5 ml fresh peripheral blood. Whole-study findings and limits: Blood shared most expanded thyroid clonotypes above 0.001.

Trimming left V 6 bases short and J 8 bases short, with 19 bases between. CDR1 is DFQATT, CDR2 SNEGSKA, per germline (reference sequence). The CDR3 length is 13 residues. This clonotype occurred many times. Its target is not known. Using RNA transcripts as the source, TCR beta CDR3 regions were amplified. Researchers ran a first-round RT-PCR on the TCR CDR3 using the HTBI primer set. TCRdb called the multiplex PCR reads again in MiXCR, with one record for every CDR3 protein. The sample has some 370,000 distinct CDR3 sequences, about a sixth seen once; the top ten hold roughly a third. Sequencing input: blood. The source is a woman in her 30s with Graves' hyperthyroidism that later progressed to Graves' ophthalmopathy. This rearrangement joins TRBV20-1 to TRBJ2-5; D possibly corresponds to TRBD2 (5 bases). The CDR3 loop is CSATRIRGSTQYF. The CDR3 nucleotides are TGCAGTGCCACCCGGATAAGAGGGAGCACCCAGTACTTC.